This entry is about one T cell receptor beta chain. CDR1 and CDR2 (germline): MNHEY, SMNVEV (reference sequence). The CDR3 totals 13 residues. Trimming removed 0 bases from V and 7 bases from J; junction bases left unmatched: 1. The source of the sample is a study of blood T cell repertoires in COVID-19. Sequenced by immunoSEQ multiplex PCR; TCRdb stores in-frame clones only, minus some. The sample consists of about 220,000 clones, more than 85% of them appearing once. This chain links TRBV27 with TRBJ2-5, with TRBD2 identical over 8 bases. Sequenced: peripheral blood. This sequence was found in a man aged 40-49 years with active or convalescent COVID-19. CDR3 in amino acids: CASSLSGGGTQYF. CDR3 bases: TGTGCCAGCAGTTTATCCGGGGGGGGGACCCAGTACTTC.